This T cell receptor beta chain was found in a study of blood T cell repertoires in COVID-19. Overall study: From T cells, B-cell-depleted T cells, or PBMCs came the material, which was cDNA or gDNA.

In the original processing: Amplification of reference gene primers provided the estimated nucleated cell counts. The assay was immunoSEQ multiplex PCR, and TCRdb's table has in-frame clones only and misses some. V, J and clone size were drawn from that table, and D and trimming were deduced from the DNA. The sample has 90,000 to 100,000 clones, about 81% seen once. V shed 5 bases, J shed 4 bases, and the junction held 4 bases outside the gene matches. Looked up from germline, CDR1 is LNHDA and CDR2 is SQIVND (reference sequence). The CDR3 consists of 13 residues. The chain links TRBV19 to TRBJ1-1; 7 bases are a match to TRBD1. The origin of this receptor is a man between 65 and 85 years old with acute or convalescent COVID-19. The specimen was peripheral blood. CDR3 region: CASSDRATTEAFF. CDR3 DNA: TGTGCCAGTAGTGACAGGGCAACCACTGAAGCTTTCTTT.